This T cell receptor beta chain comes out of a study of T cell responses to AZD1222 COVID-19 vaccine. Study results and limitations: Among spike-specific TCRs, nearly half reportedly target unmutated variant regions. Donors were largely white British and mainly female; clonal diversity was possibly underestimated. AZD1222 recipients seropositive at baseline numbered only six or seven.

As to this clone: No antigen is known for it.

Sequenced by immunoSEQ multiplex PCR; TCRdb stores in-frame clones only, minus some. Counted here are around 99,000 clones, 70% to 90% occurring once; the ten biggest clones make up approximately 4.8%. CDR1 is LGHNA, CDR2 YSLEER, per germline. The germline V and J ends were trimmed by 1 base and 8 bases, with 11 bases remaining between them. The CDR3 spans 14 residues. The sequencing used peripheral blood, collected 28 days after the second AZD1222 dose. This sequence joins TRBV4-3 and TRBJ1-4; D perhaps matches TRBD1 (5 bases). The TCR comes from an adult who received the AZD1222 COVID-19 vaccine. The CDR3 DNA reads TGCGCCAGCAGCCAAGTAGACAGACCAGAAAAACTGTTTTTT. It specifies CASSQVDRPEKLFF.